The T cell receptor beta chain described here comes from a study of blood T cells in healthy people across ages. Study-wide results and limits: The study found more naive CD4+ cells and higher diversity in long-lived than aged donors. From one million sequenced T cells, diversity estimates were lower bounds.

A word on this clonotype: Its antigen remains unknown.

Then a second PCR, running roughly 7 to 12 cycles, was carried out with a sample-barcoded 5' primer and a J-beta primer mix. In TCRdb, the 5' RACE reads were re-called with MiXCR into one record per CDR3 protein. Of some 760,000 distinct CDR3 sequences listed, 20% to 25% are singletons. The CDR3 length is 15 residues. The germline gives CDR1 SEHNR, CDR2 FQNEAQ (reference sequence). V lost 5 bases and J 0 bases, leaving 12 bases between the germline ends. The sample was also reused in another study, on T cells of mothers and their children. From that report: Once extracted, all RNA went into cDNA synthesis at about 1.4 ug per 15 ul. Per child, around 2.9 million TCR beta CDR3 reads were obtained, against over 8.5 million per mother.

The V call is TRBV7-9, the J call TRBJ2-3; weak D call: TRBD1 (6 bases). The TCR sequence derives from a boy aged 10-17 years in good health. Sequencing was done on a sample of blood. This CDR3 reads CASSRGQPSTDTQYF. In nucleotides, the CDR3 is TGTGCCAGCAGCAGAGGACAGCCTAGCACAGATACGCAGTATTTT.